This TCR beta chain stems from a study of blood T cells in healthy people across ages. This CDR3 is built from 15 residues. Germline values: CDR1 GTSNPN, CDR2 SVGIG (reference sequence). V lost 2 bases, J lost 4 bases, and 17 bases lay in between. A second PCR, run for roughly 7 to 11 cycles, used a sample-barcoded 5' primer plus a J-beta primer mix. TCRdb ran MiXCR on the 5' RACE reads and lists one entry per CDR3 protein. The sample contains around 1,500,000 distinct CDR3 sequences, roughly 30% of which appear only once. The sample was blood. This receptor was taken from a woman aged 25 to 39 in good health. The gene calls are TRBV30 and TRBJ1-2; TRBD1 is a possible D gene (5 bases). CDR3 sequence: CAWSTLRGRVYGYTF. The CDR3 bases are TGTGCCTGGAGTACCCTCCGGGGGAGGGTCTATGGCTACACCTTC.